The rows below give T cell receptor beta chains drawn from one sample of a study of PD-L1 blockade in urothelial cancer. Method: immunoSEQ multiplex PCR; TCRdb's copy keeps in-frame clones and lacks some. The sample holds under 70,000 clones, almost 90% seen once. Sequencing used PBMCs, obtained around atezolizumab (anti-PD-L1) treatment. Every receptor here comes from a man aged 55 to 70 with urothelial cancer. CDR3s include the opening cysteine and the closing phenylalanine or tryptophan. The order of the fields is clone size, D gene, J gene, V gene, CDR3 protein, CDR3 DNA. D genes are given only for firm matches. Only some rows state a clone size, as once, few, many or a class for expanded clones.

>NA|NA|TRBJ2-1|TRBV5-1
CASSLARGGASYNEQFF
TGCGCCAGCAGCTTGGCCAGAGGGGGAGCTTCCTACAATGAGCAGTTCTTC
>NA|NA|TRBJ2-1|TRBV7-2
CASSFLASHNEQFF
TGTGCCAGCAGCTTTTTAGCATCCCACAATGAGCAGTTCTTC
>NA|NA|TRBJ1-1|TRBV23-1
CASSPPRRRNGWSDTEAFF
TGCGCCAGCAGTCCCCCACGTAGGAGGAATGGATGGTCGGACACTGAAGCTTTCTTT
>NA|NA|TRBJ2-1|TRBV4-2
CASSRVKSPPRRLYNEQFF
TGTGCCAGCAGCCGAGTTAAATCCCCGCCGCGGAGGCTCTACAATGAGCAGTTCTTC
>few|TRBD1|TRBJ2-1|TRBV7-8
CASSWGGGQGSYNEQFF
TGTGCCAGCAGCTGGGGCGGGGGACAGGGCTCCTACAATGAGCAGTTCTTC
>NA|TRBD2|TRBJ2-3|TRBV5-1
CASSLRLAGGGLITDTQYF
TGCGCCAGCAGCCTCCGACTAGCGGGAGGAGGCCTGATCACAGATACGCAGTATTTT
>NA|TRBD1|TRBJ1-5|TRBV27
CASSLGQDQPQHF
TGTGCCAGCAGTCTCGGACAGGATCAGCCCCAGCATTTT
>few|NA|TRBJ1-6|TRBV27
CASSTQVHSPLHF
TGTGCCAGCAGTACGCAGGTACATTCACCCCTCCACTTT
>NA|NA|TRBJ1-1|TRBV7-2
CASSSRSGNTEAFF
TGTGCCAGCAGCTCACGATCGGGGAACACTGAAGCTTTCTTT
>NA|TRBD2|TRBJ2-2|TRBV12-5
CASGSGGAWELFF
TGTGCTAGTGGTTCCGGGGGGGCCTGGGAGCTGTTTTTT